This TCR beta chain was observed in a study of T cell responses to AZD1222 COVID-19 vaccine. In the case of this clone: Other DNA sequences in this specimen translate into the identical CDR3.

The CDR3 consists of 13 residues. With 2 bases removed from V and 4 bases from J, the gap between germline ends came to 8 bases. CDR1 is MNHEY and CDR2 is SMNVEV in the germline V gene (reference sequence). Assay used: immunoSEQ multiplex PCR; TCRdb lists only in-frame clones, some missing. The table has 95,000 to 150,000 clones, 80% to 95% seen once; the top ten hold approximately 7.9%. The chain recombines TRBV27 with TRBJ1-2; tentative D call: TRBD1 (5 bases). This TCR derives from an adult who received the AZD1222 COVID-19 vaccine. Sequencing was performed on peripheral blood, taken 28 days after the second AZD1222 dose. The CDR3: CASSLQGGYGYTF. As DNA, the CDR3 is TGTGCCAGCAGTTTACAGGGCGGCTATGGCTACACCTTC.